This entry lists 8 T cell receptor beta chains sequenced from one sample in a study of T cell clonality in common variable immunodeficiency. Profiling relied on immunoSEQ multiplex PCR, and the TCRdb table lists in-frame clones only, not all of them. There are some 16,000 clones in the sample, none observed a single time. Study-level results: Fewer deletions and N-nucleotide insertions were reportedly seen in common variable immunodeficiency TCR beta sequences.

Their recognized antigens are unknown. The sample taken for sequencing was peripheral blood mononuclear cells. The receptors stem from a human donor with common variable immunodeficiency.

This clone was seen a few times. The CDR3 end falls 3 residues outside the read, so it is completed with the germline J gene. The chain uses TRBV30 and TRBJ2-1; TRBD2 agrees at 7 bases. The CDR3 is 13 amino acids. J lost 6 bases, V lost 0 bases, and 2 bases had no gene match. CDR1 is GTSNPN, CDR2 SVGIG, per germline (reference sequence). This CDR3 is CAWSVLARNEQFF. CDR3 DNA (partial): TGTGCCTGGAGTGTACTAGCGCGCAATGAG.

This clone was seen more than once but under ten times. This CDR3 reads CASSPLTGSSGANVLTF. Incomplete CDR3 DNA: TGTGCCAGCTCACCATTGACAGGGTCCTCTGGGGCCAACGTC. The chain uses TRBV18 and TRBJ2-6; TRBD1 aligns across 7 bases. Read data end 3 residues before the CDR3 end; the end is taken from the germline J gene. V trimming: 2 bases; J trimming: 0 bases; junction bases outside the gene matches: 4. This CDR3 is 17 amino acids long. Looked up from germline, CDR1 is KGHSH and CDR2 is LQKENI. The full variable domain, completed using reference TRBV18 and TRBJ2-6, is NAGVMQNPRHLVRRRGQEARLRCSPMKGHSHVYWYRQLPEEGLKFMVYLQKENIIDESGMPKERFSAEFPKEGPSILRIQQVVRGDSAAYFCASSPLTGSSGANVLTFGAGSRLTVL.

This clone was seen only a few times. The CDR3 is cut off 3 residues early in the read; its end comes from the germline J gene. This chain links TRBV6-2 or TRBV6-3 with TRBJ1-5; D is unclear. In germline, CDR1 is MNHEY, CDR2 SVGEGT. Deletions cut 5 bases from V and 0 bases from J, with 14 bases between. The CDR3 spans 16 residues. The CDR3 is CASSRLVLNSNQPQHF. CDR3 DNA (partial): TGTGCCAGCAGTCGGTTAGTCCTGAATAGCAATCAGCCC.

Comments on this clone: The read ends 3 residues early relative to the CDR3; the germline J gene fills the gap. The chain recombines TRBV6-2 or TRBV6-3 with TRBJ1-1; D is perhaps TRBD1 (6 bases). CDR3 length: 13 residues. Germline lookup yields CDR1 MNHEY and CDR2 SVGEGT. The V end lost 11 bases, the J end lost 6 bases, and 19 bases lay between the germline ends. CDR3 loop: CAGRTELGAEAFF. The part of the CDR3 DNA that was read is TGTGCCGGGAGGACAGAACTAGGCGCTGAA.

This clone was found a few times. The missing CDR3 end, 3 residues past where the read stops, is filled in from the germline J gene. The V call is TRBV18, the J call TRBJ2-2; 9 bases are shared with TRBD1. The V and J ends lost 4 bases and 3 bases, in that order; junction bases with no gene match: 6. The CDR3 length is 16 residues. From germline, CDR1 is KGHSH and CDR2 LQKENI. The CDR3 spells CASSRRTGDYTGELFF. The DNA read from the CDR3 is TGTGCCAGCTCACGAAGGACAGGGGACTACACCGGGGAG.

To note about this clone: The CDR3 end is not reached by the read, which stops 3 residues before it; the germline J gene fills it in. The chain has TRBV7-9 and TRBJ1-6, with TRBD1 matching over 7 bases. This CDR3 spans 15 amino acids. CDR1 is SEHNR and CDR2 is FQNEAQ in the germline V gene (reference sequence). The V segment lost 1 base and the J segment 10 bases; nucleotides outside the gene matches: 7. The covered CDR3 bases are TGTGCCAGCAGCTTAGTTGCAGGGGGAGAGTCACCC. Translated, it gives CASSLVAGGESP. The entire CDR3 protein reads CASSLVAGGESPLHF.

This clone showed up just a few times. The read gets to within 3 residues of the CDR3 end, and the germline J gene fills in the rest. The chain has TRBV19 and TRBJ2-3; 14 nucleotides align to TRBD2. This CDR3 comprises 18 residues. V lost 2 bases to trimming and J lost 0 bases; unmatched junction nucleotides: 4. Germline values: CDR1 LNHDA, CDR2 SQIVND (reference sequence). CDR3 amino acids: CASSIIRLAGGSTDTQYF. The sequenced part of the CDR3 DNA is TGTGCCAGTAGTATAATCCGACTAGCGGGGGGGAGCACAGATACG.

The table lists this clone with a few counts. The read terminates 3 residues before the CDR3 end, so the remaining end is supplied by the germline J gene. J is TRBJ2-3 and V is TRBV5-1; no clear D. Germline CDR1 reads SGHRS; CDR2 reads YFSETQ. CDR3 length: 12 amino acids. Trimming left V 7 bases short and J 5 bases short, with 11 bases between. The chain's CDR3 is CASSFQLDTQYF. CDR3 DNA, as far as it was read: TGCGCCAGCTCCTTTCAGTTAGATACG.